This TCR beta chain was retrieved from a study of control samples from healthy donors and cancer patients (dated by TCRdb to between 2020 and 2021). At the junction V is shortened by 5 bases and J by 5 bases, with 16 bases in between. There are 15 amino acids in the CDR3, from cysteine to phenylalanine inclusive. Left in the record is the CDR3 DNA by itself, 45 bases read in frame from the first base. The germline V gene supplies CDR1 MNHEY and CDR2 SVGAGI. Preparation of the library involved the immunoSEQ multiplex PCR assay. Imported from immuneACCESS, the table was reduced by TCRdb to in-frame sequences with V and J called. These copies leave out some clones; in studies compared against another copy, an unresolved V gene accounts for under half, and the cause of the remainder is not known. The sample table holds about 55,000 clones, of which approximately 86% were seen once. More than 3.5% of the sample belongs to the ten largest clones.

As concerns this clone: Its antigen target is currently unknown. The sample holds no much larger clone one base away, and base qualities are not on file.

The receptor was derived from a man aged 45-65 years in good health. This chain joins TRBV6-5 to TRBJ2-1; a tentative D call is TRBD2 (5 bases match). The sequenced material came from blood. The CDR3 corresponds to CASSLGGYLHNEQFF. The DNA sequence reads TGTGCCAGCAGTCTAGGAGGTTACCTCCACAATGAGCAGTTCTTC.